The clone carrying this TCR beta chain was seen a single time. With a much larger clone just one base away, this may be a read error. The sample belongs to a study of blood T cells in healthy people across ages. A second PCR of 7 to 11 cycles used a sample-barcoded 5' primer and a J-beta primer mix. In TCRdb, the 5' RACE reads were re-called with MiXCR into one record per CDR3 protein. Found here are about 830,000 distinct CDR3 sequences, less than 80% of them singletons; the top ten hold about a quarter. Peripheral blood samples of roughly 9.8 milliliters were drawn from each donor. Every sample gave at least 5 micrograms of total RNA when it was extracted. The CDR3 contains 16 residues. In germline, CDR1 is MNHEY, CDR2 SMNVEV (reference sequence). The V and J ends lost 6 bases and 1 base, in that order; junction bases with no gene match: 5.

This rearrangement joins TRBV27 to TRBJ2-3, with 12 bases lining up with TRBD2. Sequenced sample: blood. The clonotype originates from a young man in good health. The CDR3: CASRPRTSGGTDTQYF. The DNA for the CDR3 is TGTGCCAGCAGACCTCGGACTAGCGGGGGCACAGATACGCAGTATTTT.